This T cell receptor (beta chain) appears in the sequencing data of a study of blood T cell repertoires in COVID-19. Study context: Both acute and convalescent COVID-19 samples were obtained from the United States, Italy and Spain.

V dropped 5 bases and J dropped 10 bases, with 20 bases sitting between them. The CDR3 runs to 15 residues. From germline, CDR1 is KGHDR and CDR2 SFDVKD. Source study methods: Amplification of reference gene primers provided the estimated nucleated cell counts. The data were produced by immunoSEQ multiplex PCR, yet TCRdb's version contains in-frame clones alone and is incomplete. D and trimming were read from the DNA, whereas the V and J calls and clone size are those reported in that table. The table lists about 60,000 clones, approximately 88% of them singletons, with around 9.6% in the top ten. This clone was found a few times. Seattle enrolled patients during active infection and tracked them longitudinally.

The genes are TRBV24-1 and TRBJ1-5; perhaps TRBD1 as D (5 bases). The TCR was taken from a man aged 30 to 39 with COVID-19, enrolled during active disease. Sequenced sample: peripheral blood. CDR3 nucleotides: TGTGCCACCAGTGGGGTTACAGGCCGGGGGGAACCCCAGCATTTT. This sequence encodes CATSGVTGRGEPQHF.